These 20 T cell receptor beta chains share one sample of origin, sequenced in a study. Cells sorted as Tregs were CD4+, CD25+ and CD127-/low. TCRdb re-derived calls from the 5' RACE reads in MiXCR, one entry per CDR3 protein. The sample consists of under 65,000 distinct CDR3 sequences, around 20% of them appearing once. Sequenced material: tumor-infiltrating Tregs sorted from the breast tumor. Receptor source: a female donor with breast cancer.

This clonotype has only a few counts. The chain uses TRBV20-1 and TRBJ1-2; 8 positions agree with TRBD1. Germline CDR1 reads DFQATT; CDR2 reads SNEGSKA (reference sequence). The CDR3 is 18 amino acids. V trimming: 6 bases; J trimming: 8 bases; junction bases outside the gene matches: 26. The CDR3 DNA is TGCAGTGCCGTACCCGCCAGGGGGCGAACGTACTTTTTTAGCGGCTACACCTTC. Translation gives CSAVPARGRTYFFSGYTF.

The rearrangement uses TRBV20-1 and TRBJ1-5, with D possibly being TRBD1 (6 bases). This CDR3 has 13 residues. Germline values: CDR1 DFQATT, CDR2 SNEGSKA (reference sequence). Deletions cut 4 bases from V and 6 bases from J, with 13 bases between. The CDR3 loop is CSANRELGQPQHF. CDR3 sequence (DNA): TGCAGTGCTAACAGGGAGCTTGGTCAGCCCCAGCATTTT.

The table lists this clonotype with many counts. The chain has TRBV6-1 and TRBJ2-5; the D gene could be TRBD1 or TRBD2 (5 bases each). The CDR3 is made up of 13 amino acids. Per germline, CDR1 MNHNS and CDR2 SASEGT. The V and J ends lost 8 bases and 2 bases respectively, with 12 bases between them. The DNA for the CDR3 is TGTGCCAGCTCCCGGGACGGACAAGAGACCCAGTACTTC. Translating it yields CASSRDGQETQYF.

The rearrangement uses TRBV11-2 and TRBJ2-3; D possibly matches TRBD1 or TRBD2 (5 bases each). Trimming cost V 7 bases and J 3 bases, with 11 bases left between them. This CDR3 region has 13 residues. CDR1 and CDR2 (germline): SGHAT, FQNNGV. The CDR3 is CASNLEGTDTQYF. The CDR3 nucleotides are TGTGCCAGCAACCTCGAGGGGACAGATACGCAGTATTTT.

The rearrangement joins TRBV4-1 to TRBJ2-3; D unclear. Trimming removed 3 bases from V and 3 bases from J, with 10 bases in between. Germline V gives CDR1 MGHRA, CDR2 YSYEKL. This CDR3 comprises 14 residues. The CDR3 loop is CASSQQHRTDTQYF. The CDR3 DNA reads as TGCGCCAGCAGCCAGCAACATAGAACAGATACGCAGTATTTT.

In the case of this clonotype: With a much larger clone just one base away, this may be a read error. The chain has TRBV6-2 or TRBV6-3 and TRBJ2-2; 10 nucleotides line up with TRBD2. In germline, CDR1 is MNHEY, CDR2 SVGEGT. The CDR3 runs to 18 residues. The CDR3 coding sequence is TGTGCCAACAGTTACTCCTGGTGGAGCGGGAGGGCCACCGGGGAGCTGTTTTTT. The encoded protein is CANSYSWWSGRATGELFF.

The V and J genes are TRBV20-1 and TRBJ1-4, with D unresolved. V lost 1 base, J lost 4 bases, and 13 bases lay in between. Germline V gene lookup returns CDR1 DFQATT and CDR2 SNEGSKA (reference sequence). The CDR3 has 15 amino acids. This CDR3 reads CSARADGTLNEKLFF. The CDR3, as DNA: TGCAGTGCTAGAGCGGACGGCACACTTAATGAAAAACTGTTTTTT.

The CDR3 coding sequence is TGTGCCAGCAGCTTAGTAGGTTGGGAGAGCTCCTACAATGAGCAGTTCTTC. This encodes CASSLVGWESSYNEQFF. The genes are TRBV7-9 and TRBJ2-1, with a tentative D call TRBD2 (5 bases). Trimming cost V 1 base and J 0 bases, with 13 bases left between them. Germline values: CDR1 SEHNR, CDR2 FQNEAQ (reference sequence). The CDR3 contains 17 residues.

Only a few counts were recorded for this clonotype. The final CDR3 position lacks the conserved phenylalanine or tryptophan, pointing to a likely read error. V usage is TRBV20-1 and J usage is TRBJ2-2; no clear D gene. V gave up 0 bases and J gave up 2 bases, with 13 bases separating them. Germline CDR1 DFQATT, CDR2 SNEGSKA (reference sequence). CDR3 length: 16 residues. The CDR3 DNA reads TGCAGTGCTAGAGATCGGCTGTACACAAACACCGGGGAGCTGTTTTCT. Its protein product is CSARDRLYTNTGELFS.

The sample holds a few counts of this clonotype. The rearrangement links TRBV5-1 to TRBJ2-6; D ambiguous. The CDR3 has 16 residues. The V gene lost 0 bases and the J gene lost 4 bases, with 11 bases spanning the gap. Per the germline V gene, CDR1 is SGHRS and CDR2 is YFSETQ. The CDR3 reads CASSLAPRGGANVLTF. The CDR3 nucleotides are TGCGCCAGCAGCTTGGCCCCACGTGGAGGGGCCAACGTCCTGACTTTC.

This clonotype was observed a handful of times. V is TRBV19 and J is TRBJ1-2; tentatively, D is TRBD1 (5 bases). CDR1 LNHDA and CDR2 SQIVND come from the germline V gene (reference sequence). The length of the CDR3 is 15 residues. V gave up 4 bases and J gave up 0 bases, with 12 bases separating them. CDR3: CASSTTGKANYGYTF. The CDR3 nucleotides are TGTGCCAGTAGTACAACAGGAAAAGCTAACTATGGCTACACCTTC.

Comment on this clonotype: A much larger clone lies one base from this, so it may be a read error. The chain has TRBV7-2 and TRBJ1-3, with unresolved D. This CDR3 is 12 amino acids long. Germline loops: CDR1 SGHTA, CDR2 FQGNSA. V shed 5 bases and J shed 9 bases, with 11 bases lying between them. The CDR3 spells CASSQNRSTIYF. CDR3 DNA sequence: TGTGCCAGCAGCCAGAACAGAAGCACCATATATTTT.

The chain is built from TRBV11-2 and TRBJ1-1; maybe TRBD1 (6 bases). CDR1 and CDR2 from the germline V gene are SGHAT and FQNNGV. Between the trimmed V and J ends, which lost 5 bases and 5 bases, there was a span of 15 bases. This CDR3 has 14 residues. CDR3 loop: CASSPGGGHTEAFF. The CDR3 region has the DNA TGTGCCAGCAGCCCCGGAGGGGGGCATACTGAAGCTTTCTTT.

The chain couples TRBV5-1 to TRBJ2-2; D remains ambiguous. The CDR3 length is 14 residues. Looked up from germline, CDR1 is SGHRS and CDR2 is YFSETQ. Trimming left V 4 bases short and J 5 bases short, with 12 bases between. The CDR3 is CASSPNVRTGELFF. As DNA, the CDR3 is TGCGCCAGCAGCCCCAACGTTCGGACCGGGGAGCTGTTTTTT. The full variable domain, its missing parts supplied by reference TRBV5-1 and TRBJ2-2, is KAGVTQTPRYLIKTRGQQVTLSCSPISGHRSVSWYQQTPGQGLQFLFEYFSETQRNKGNFPGRFSGRQFSNSRSEMNVSTLELGDSALYLCASSPNVRTGELFFGEGSRLTVL.

Remarks on this clonotype: A much larger clone lies one base from this, so it may be a read error. Because the CDR3 is missing its conserved closing phenylalanine or tryptophan, this is likely a read error. The chain's CDR3 is CASSSRTRPDGYTL. CDR3 DNA sequence: TGCGCCAGCAGCTCCCGGACCCGACCAGATGGCTACACCCTC. This chain joins TRBV5-1 and TRBJ1-2; D uncertain. V gave up 3 bases and J gave up 6 bases, with 15 bases separating them. The CDR3 totals 14 residues. The V gene's germline CDR1 is SGHRS and CDR2 YFSETQ.

This clonotype was counted many times. The chain joins TRBV7-2 to TRBJ2-2; possible D gene TRBD2, 7 bases. The ends were cut back, 0 bases at V and 7 bases at J, with 12 bases in the middle. Germline values: CDR1 SGHTA, CDR2 FQGNSA. CDR3 length: 15 amino acids. As DNA, the CDR3 is TGTGCCAGCAGCTTAGCGGGGGGGCCGTTCGGGGAGCTGTTTTTT. Amino acids: CASSLAGGPFGELFF.

This clonotype was seen only a few times. The chain couples TRBV5-5 to TRBJ2-1; the D gene is possibly TRBD1 (5 bases). The closer fit of TRBJ2-7 to the DNA end suggests the J call may be wrong. The germline CDR1 and CDR2 sequences are SGHKS and YYEKEE (reference sequence). CDR3 length: 15 residues. CDR3 sequence (DNA): TGTGCCAGCAGAGTCAGGGAATCGACCTACAATGAGCAGTACTTC. Its translation is CASRVRESTYNEQYF.

The chain recombines TRBV28 with TRBJ1-6; 7 bases agree with TRBD1. Germline trimming cut 6 bases from V and 10 bases from J; bases unmatched to any gene: 9. Germline CDR1 is MDHEN and CDR2 is SYDVKM. This CDR3 is built from 14 residues. The CDR3 protein is CASRLGQVFSPLHF. The CDR3 region has the DNA TGTGCCAGCAGACTCGGACAGGTTTTCTCACCCCTCCACTTT.

This clonotype was counted a few times. The chain recombines TRBV28 with TRBJ2-7, with D tentatively TRBD2 (6 bases). With 5 bases removed from V and 1 base from J, the gap between germline ends came to 15 bases. The CDR3 totals 15 residues. The germline CDR1 and CDR2 sequences are MDHEN and SYDVKM. The DNA of the CDR3 is TGTGCCAGCAGTCCCACCCAGGGAGGATCCTACGAGCAGTACTTC. Its translation: CASSPTQGGSYEQYF.

The rearrangement uses TRBV5-1 and TRBJ2-2; 11 nucleotides line up with TRBD1. The V gene's germline CDR1 is SGHRS and CDR2 YFSETQ. V lost 4 bases and J lost 3; bases outside the gene matches: 5. This CDR3 contains 16 residues. The CDR3 DNA is TGCGCCAGCAGCCTTCGGACAGGGGGCGACACCGGGGAGCTGTTTTTT. Translation gives CASSLRTGGDTGELFF.